This TCR beta chain was captured by sequencing in a study of blood T cells in healthy people across ages. Study-wide results and caveats: There was a strong correlation between TCR beta diversity and naive T cell percentage. Higher diversity, along with more naive CD4+ cells, distinguished long-lived donors from aged donors.

All donors came from Russia, were Caucasian and healthy, and spanned ages about 6 to 95. The junction had 12 bases not matched to a gene; V was cut back by 4 bases and J by 2 bases. CDR1 and CDR2 (germline): MDHEN, SYDVKM. The CDR3 contains 18 residues. Then a second PCR, running about 6 to 12 cycles, was carried out with a sample-barcoded 5' primer and a J-beta primer mix. Carrying 12 random nucleotides, a template-switch adaptor labeled each individual cDNA molecule. TCRdb redid the calling of the 5' RACE reads with MiXCR, one entry per CDR3 protein. Here the sample spans about 1.6 million distinct CDR3 sequences, about 31% being singletons. With respect to this clonotype: Its antigen is unknown.

The receptor comes from a woman between 25 and 40 years old in good health. V gene TRBV28 combines with J gene TRBJ2-7; TRBD2 agrees at 12 bases. What was sequenced was blood. CDR3 loop: CASSSGRQTSGRPYEQYF. The CDR3 bases are TGTGCCAGCAGTTCCGGCCGCCAGACTAGCGGGAGACCCTACGAGCAGTACTTC.